What follows are 29 T cell receptor beta chains derived from one specimen sequenced in a study of beta chain features in type 1 diabetes. Since all of the isolated RNA was reverse transcribed, expressed TCRB transcripts were what got sequenced. Libraries were prepared by immunoSEQ multiplex PCR; TCRdb keeps only in-frame clonotypes and omits some of them. The sample holds about 900,000 clones, roughly 17% seen once. The sequenced material came from naive CD4+ T cells from blood. Receptors originate from a young woman in good health.

Of note for this clone: This may come from a read error, since a much larger clone is one base off. The chain carries TRBV4-2 and TRBJ1-2; the match to TRBD1 covers 8 bases. Germline CDR1 reads LGHNA; CDR2 reads YNFKEQ. Unmatched junction bases numbered 1, after V lost 4 bases and J lost 3 bases. The CDR3 sequence is 13 residues long. Here the CDR3 DNA reads TGTGCCAGCAGCCCGGACAGGGACTATGGCTACACCTTC. As protein: CASSPDRDYGYTF.

The gene calls are TRBV5-1 and TRBJ2-6; no clear D. This CDR3 has 14 amino acids. Trimming took off 0 bases at V and 4 bases at J, with 5 bases between the two ends. Germline CDR1 SGHRS, CDR2 YFSETQ. For the CDR3, the DNA is TGCGCCAGCAGCTTGGATGAGGGGGCCAACGTCCTGACTTTC. The encoded protein is CASSLDEGANVLTF.

This clone was seen more than once but under ten times. V gene TRBV7-2 combines with J gene TRBJ2-5, with 8 nucleotides matching TRBD2. Germline values: CDR1 SGHTA, CDR2 FQGNSA. The V gene end was trimmed by 3 bases and the J gene end by 4 bases; junction bases not matched to a gene: 10. CDR3 size: 16 residues. The DNA for the CDR3 is TGTGCCAGCAGCTTGTTCGTAGCGGGACCAGGAGAGACCCAGTACTTC. Amino acids: CASSLFVAGPGETQYF.

J is TRBJ2-7 and V is TRBV15; the D is unclear. The CDR3 runs 16 residues. With 0 bases removed from V and 0 bases from J, the gap between germline ends came to 12 bases. Per germline, CDR1 LNHNV and CDR2 YYDKDF (reference sequence). CDR3 residues: CATSRERDWASYEQYF. The CDR3 nucleotides are TGTGCCACCAGCAGAGAAAGGGATTGGGCCTCCTACGAGCAGTACTTC.

The chain has TRBV15 and TRBJ2-3; weak D call: TRBD1 (6 bases). The CDR3 runs 16 residues. The germline gives CDR1 LNHNV, CDR2 YYDKDF (reference sequence). Between the trimmed V and J ends, which lost 5 bases and 1 base, there was a span of 16 bases. CDR3 protein: CATSWPIGGRTDTQYF. For the CDR3, the DNA is TGTGCCACCAGCTGGCCGATAGGGGGACGCACAGATACGCAGTATTTT.

The V and J genes are TRBV9 and TRBJ2-3; a possible D gene is TRBD2 (5 bases). The CDR3 is 14 amino acids. The ends were cut back, 2 bases at V and 6 bases at J, with 13 bases in the middle. CDR1 is SGDLS, CDR2 YYNGEE, per germline. The CDR3 DNA is TGTGCCAGCAGCGTTTCCGGGATTTCTGATACGCAGTATTTT. It specifies CASSVSGISDTQYF.

This clone has just one count. V usage is TRBV27 and J usage is TRBJ2-3, with D perhaps matching TRBD2 (6 bases). CDR1 and CDR2 from the germline V gene are MNHEY and SMNVEV (reference sequence). This CDR3 contains 15 residues. V lost 6 bases to trimming and J lost 1 base, with 14 bases between them. The CDR3 loop reads CASSSPGVGTDTQYF. In DNA form, the CDR3 reads TGTGCCAGCAGCTCCCCGGGGGTGGGCACAGATACGCAGTATTTT.

V gene TRBV9 combines with J gene TRBJ2-3, with D tentatively TRBD1 or TRBD2 (6 bases each). V shed 3 bases and J shed 0 bases, with 14 bases lying between them. There are 16 residues in the CDR3. Germline V gene lookup returns CDR1 SGDLS and CDR2 YYNGEE. In DNA, the CDR3 is TGTGCCAGCAGCGCGCCGAGGGGGGTCAGCACAGATACGCAGTATTTT. Protein: CASSAPRGVSTDTQYF. The variable domain in full, completed from reference TRBV9 and TRBJ2-3, reads DSGVTQTPKHLITATGQRVTLRCSPRSGDLSVYWYQQSLDQGLQFLIQYYNGEERAKGNILERFSAQQFPDLHSELNLSSLELGDSALYFCASSAPRGVSTDTQYFGPGTRLTVL.

This clone occurred a few times. The CDR3 DNA sequence: TGTGCCAGTAGCCTCGATCGGGTCAGGACTGAAGCTTTCTTT. As protein: CASSLDRVRTEAFF. This chain joins TRBV19 and TRBJ1-1; D is unresolved. V was shortened by 6 bases and J by 5 bases, with 16 bases between the two germline ends. Germline CDR1 and CDR2: LNHDA and SQIVND (reference sequence). CDR3 length: 14 residues.

The chain uses TRBV5-6 and TRBJ1-5; no definite D call. Trimming cost V 4 bases and J 6 bases, with 11 bases left between them. From germline, CDR1 is SGHDT and CDR2 YYEEEE. The CDR3 is made up of 13 amino acids. The DNA for the CDR3 is TGTGCCAGCAGCCTCAACAGAGGTCAGCCCCAGCATTTT. Encoded protein: CASSLNRGQPQHF.

The chain is built from TRBV7-8 and TRBJ1-4; TRBD1 matches 10 bases. Trimming cost V 5 bases and J 10 bases; bases outside gene matches: 10. CDR1 is SGHVS and CDR2 is FQNEAQ in the germline V gene. The CDR3 runs to 15 residues. The DNA for the CDR3 is TGTGCCAGCAGCCCCGAGACAGGGGGCGCCGGAAAACTGTTTTTT. Translating gives CASSPETGGAGKLFF. The full variable domain, with the rest looked up from reference TRBV7-8 and TRBJ1-4, is GAGVSQSPRYKVAKRGQDVALRCDPISGHVSLFWYQQALGQGPEFLTYFQNEAQLDKSGLPSDRFFAERPEGSVSTLKIQRTQQEDSAVYLCASSPETGGAGKLFFGSGTQLSVL.

This clone has a handful of counts. This chain joins TRBV4-1 and TRBJ2-5; D ambiguous. Germline CDR1 and CDR2: MGHRA and YSYEKL. CDR3 length equals 14 residues. The germline V and J ends were trimmed by 4 bases and 2 bases, with 11 bases remaining between them. This chain's CDR3 is CASSRFGWQETQYF. CDR3 bases: TGCGCCAGCAGCCGGTTCGGCTGGCAAGAGACCCAGTACTTC.

This clone appeared once. The chain carries TRBV5-4 and TRBJ2-5; D uncertain. The germline CDR1 and CDR2 sequences are SGHNT and YYREEE (reference sequence). V shed 4 bases and J shed 1 base, with 11 bases lying between them. The CDR3 is 14 residues long. CDR3 region: CASSQDIIQETQYF. The CDR3 coding sequence is TGTGCCAGCAGCCAAGATATAATCCAAGAGACCCAGTACTTC.

This clone was seen a few times. The rearrangement uses TRBV4-3 and TRBJ2-3, with 8 bases lining up with TRBD2. The trim removed 1 base at V and 1 base at J, leaving 7 bases unmatched. Germline V gene lookup returns CDR1 LGHNA and CDR2 YSLEER. This CDR3 spans 17 amino acids. Here the CDR3 reads CASSQGGPSGRTDTQYF. DNA for the CDR3: TGCGCCAGCAGCCAAGGGGGGCCTAGCGGGCGCACAGATACGCAGTATTTT.

This sequence joins TRBV5-1 and TRBJ2-1; tentatively, D is TRBD1 (6 bases). This CDR3 has 13 amino acids. The ends were cut back, 7 bases at V and 5 bases at J, with 13 bases in the middle. Germline V gives CDR1 SGHRS, CDR2 YFSETQ. The CDR3 reads CASRRQVNNEQFF. Here the CDR3 DNA reads TGCGCCAGCCGAAGACAGGTGAACAATGAGCAGTTCTTC.

Only a few counts were recorded for this clone. The chain combines TRBV28 with TRBJ1-2; D is unclear. Germline V CDR1 and CDR2: MDHEN, SYDVKM. There are 15 residues in the CDR3. With 5 bases removed from V and 9 bases from J, the gap between germline ends came to 22 bases. In DNA form, the CDR3 reads TGTGCCAGCAGTCCCACCATGGGGAGTAGGAACCGCTACACCTTC. Translation gives CASSPTMGSRNRYTF.

This clone was observed a few times. The same CDR3 is also encoded by other DNA sequences in this sample. This chain links TRBV6-6 with TRBJ2-3, with D unresolved. This CDR3 comprises 14 residues. Trimming shortened V by 2 bases and J by 1 base, and 7 bases separated the two germline ends. Germline V gene sequence: CDR1 MNHNY, CDR2 SVGAGI (reference sequence). The CDR3 sequence is CASSYGWGTDTQYF. The CDR3 bases are TGTGCCAGCAGTTACGGGTGGGGCACAGATACGCAGTATTTT.

This chain joins TRBV5-1 and TRBJ2-5, with TRBD2 as a possible D gene (6 bases). The length of the CDR3 is 16 residues. The V gene lost 1 base and the J gene lost 7 bases, with 20 bases spanning the gap. The germline CDR1 and CDR2 sequences are SGHRS and YFSETQ. CDR3 DNA: TGCGCCAGCAGCTTGCTCGGGGGACCCACGTTTGGGACCCAGTACTTC. Protein: CASSLLGGPTFGTQYF.

This sequence joins TRBV23-1 and TRBJ2-3; no clear D gene. TRBV23-1 is classed as an ORF, of uncertain function. This CDR3 has 14 residues. V lost 5 bases to trimming and J lost 7 bases, with 16 bases between them. CDR3 loop: CASSTVFSGHTQYF. The CDR3 coding sequence is TGCGCCAGCAGTACTGTCTTCTCAGGCCATACGCAGTATTTT.

The CDR3, as DNA: TGTGCCAGCAGAGGAGGCGGGGTAGGGAACACCGGGGAGCTGTTTTTT. Translation gives CASRGGGVGNTGELFF. The J gene is TRBJ2-2, the V gene TRBV6-6, with D tentatively TRBD2 (6 bases). Trimming stripped 6 bases from V and 1 base from J, with 15 bases between. The CDR3 runs to 16 residues. Germline assignment: CDR1 MNHNY and CDR2 SVGAGI (reference sequence).

This clone was recorded a few times. The chain recombines TRBV4-2 with TRBJ1-5; possibly TRBD1 for D (6 bases). This CDR3 is 14 amino acids long. V lost 0 bases and J lost 6, with 9 bases in between. CDR1 is LGHNA, CDR2 YNFKEQ, per germline. The CDR3 protein is CASSQDTGSQPQHF. The CDR3 coding sequence is TGTGCCAGCAGCCAAGATACAGGGAGTCAGCCCCAGCATTTT.

This clone was found a few times. Here the CDR3 DNA reads TGTGCCAGCAGCTTGGTTGGGACTAGGAACACCGGGGAGCTGTTTTTT. Translating it yields CASSLVGTRNTGELFF. The chain carries TRBV5-4 and TRBJ2-2; the match to TRBD2 covers 8 bases. Germline assignment: CDR1 SGHNT and CDR2 YYREEE (reference sequence). The CDR3 is made up of 16 amino acids. V dropped 0 bases and J dropped 1; count of bases not matched to a gene: 2.

This clone was observed a few times. J is TRBJ2-7 and V is TRBV11-2; 7 bases are shared with TRBD1. The CDR3 is 14 residues long. Germline CDR1 SGHAT, CDR2 FQNNGV. The V and J ends lost 5 bases and 3 bases, in that order; junction bases with no gene match: 7. CDR3 bases: TGTGCCAGCAGCATACCGACAGGGAACTACGAGCAGTACTTC. This encodes CASSIPTGNYEQYF.

CDR3 in amino acids: CASSQDLWTSLMGEQFF. In DNA form, the CDR3 reads TGCGCCAGCAGCCAAGATTTGTGGACTAGTCTGATGGGTGAGCAGTTCTTC. This sequence joins TRBV4-3 and TRBJ2-1; 7 nucleotides agree with TRBD2. The CDR3 spans 17 residues. From germline, CDR1 is LGHNA and CDR2 YSLEER. The V gene end was trimmed by 0 bases and the J gene end by 9 bases; junction bases not matched to a gene: 14.

The chain employs TRBV4-3 and TRBJ2-7; D is unresolved. The CDR3 has 12 amino acids. The germline V gene has CDR1 LGHNA and CDR2 YSLEER. V gave up 0 bases and J gave up 7 bases, with 7 bases separating them. The CDR3 bases are TGCGCCAGCAGCCAAGAAATGGGAGAGCAGTACTTC. It codes for CASSQEMGEQYF.

This clone has just a few counts. The rearrangement links TRBV29-1 to TRBJ2-2; tentative D call: TRBD2 (5 bases). The germline V gene has CDR1 SQVTM and CDR2 ANQGSEA. V was cut by 4 bases and J by 6 bases, with 15 bases left in between. The CDR3 spans 14 residues. The CDR3 loop is CSVAPGSVAGELFF. Here the CDR3 DNA reads TGCAGCGTTGCCCCGGGGAGTGTCGCCGGGGAGCTGTTTTTT.

This rearrangement joins TRBV18 to TRBJ2-1; 9 positions agree with TRBD2. The CDR3 extends over 15 amino acids. Per germline, CDR1 KGHSH and CDR2 LQKENI. J was trimmed by 6 bases and V by 3 bases; bases with no gene match: 6. The DNA for the CDR3 is TGTGCCAGCTCACCGGTAGCGGGAGTTACCAATGAGCAGTTCTTC. Residues: CASSPVAGVTNEQFF.

This clone was seen once. J is TRBJ2-7 and V is TRBV28, with 7 bases lining up with TRBD2. Germline V lookup: CDR1 MDHEN, CDR2 SYDVKM. The CDR3 contains 15 residues. V lost 6 bases, J lost 5 bases, and 13 bases stayed unmatched. CDR3 DNA sequence: TGTGCCAGCAGCCGAACAGGCGGGGGTAAACACGAGCAGTACTTC. Its protein product is CASSRTGGGKHEQYF.

This clone was detected only a few times. The V and J genes are TRBV10-3 and TRBJ2-1; 13 bases are a match to TRBD2. The CDR3 consists of 14 residues. Germline lookup yields CDR1 ENHRY and CDR2 SYGVKD. The trim removed 6 bases at V and 10 bases at J, leaving 6 bases unmatched. CDR3 bases: TGTGCCATCAGCGGACTAGCGGGAGCGGAAGAGCAGTTCTTC. It codes for CAISGLAGAEEQFF.